The 21 T cell receptor beta chains given below trace back to one sample, sequenced in a study of blood T cell repertoires in COVID-19 (dated by TCRdb to 2020 to 2022). Library preparation was by the immunoSEQ multiplex PCR assay. Here the immuneACCESS table is served through TCRdb, limited to in-frame sequences with V and J called. Missing clones are a known gap in these copies; in checked studies unresolved V genes cover under half, and the rest lacks a known reason. The sample profile shows more than 85,000 clones; over 75% of them were found once. Of the sample, 16% falls within the top ten clones. What was sequenced was peripheral blood. These receptors originate from a woman over 75 with active or convalescent COVID-19.

J is TRBJ1-2 and V is TRBV5-5, with 9 positions matching TRBD1. Germline values: CDR1 SGHKS, CDR2 YYEKEE (reference sequence). The V gene end was trimmed by 1 base and the J gene end by 2 bases; junction bases not matched to a gene: 0. This CDR3 contains 14 residues. CDR3 residues: CASSLTGGNYGYTF. DNA for the CDR3: TGTGCCAGCAGCTTGACAGGGGGCAACTATGGCTACACCTTC.

V gene TRBV28 combines with J gene TRBJ2-1, with 7 bases aligning to TRBD1. This CDR3 has 16 amino acids. Per the germline V gene, CDR1 is MDHEN and CDR2 is SYDVKM. The J segment lost 5 bases and the V segment lost 5 bases, leaving 12 bases of the junction unmatched. The CDR3 DNA follows: TGTGCCAGCAGTGAACCACAGGGGTCCCGTAACAATGAGCAGTTCTTC. This gives the protein CASSEPQGSRNNEQFF. The whole variable domain, filled in from reference TRBV28 and TRBJ2-1, reads DVKVTQSSRYLVKRTGEKVFLECVQDMDHENMFWYRQDPGLGLRLIYFSYDVKMKEKGDIPEGYSVSREKKERFSLILESASTNQTSMYLCASSEPQGSRNNEQFFGPGTRLTVL.

V is TRBV9 and J is TRBJ2-5, with 7 bases that match TRBD2. CDR1 and CDR2 from the germline V gene are SGDLS and YYNGEE. J gave up 3 bases and V 3 bases, and 11 bases lay outside the gene matches. The CDR3 is 16 residues long. The chain's CDR3 is CASSASLGEGKETQYF. The CDR3 DNA reads as TGTGCCAGCAGCGCCAGTCTAGGGGAGGGAAAAGAGACCCAGTACTTC.

This clone was recorded only once. The gene calls are TRBV7-9 and TRBJ2-1, with D unresolved. The germline gives CDR1 SEHNR, CDR2 FQNEAQ (reference sequence). The CDR3 runs 14 residues. V shed 5 bases and J shed 10 bases, with 18 bases lying between them. DNA for the CDR3: TGTGCCAGCAGCCCTCGGGTAGCTTTCGGGGAGCAGTTCTTC. This encodes CASSPRVAFGEQFF. Variable domain in full (rest from reference TRBV7-9 and TRBJ2-1): DTGVSQNPRHKITKRGQNVTFRCDPISEHNRLYWYRQTLGQGPEFLTYFQNEAQLEKSRLLSDRFSAERPKGSFSTLEIQRTEQGDSAMYLCASSPRVAFGEQFFGPGTRLTVL.

This sequence joins TRBV2 and TRBJ1-1; tentatively, D is TRBD1 (5 bases). V lost 8 bases to trimming and J lost 4 bases, with 14 bases between them. Germline-derived CDR1 and CDR2 are SNHLY and FYNNEI. The CDR3 spans 13 residues. CDR3 DNA: TGTGCCAGCGTGGGAGGGGTGGGCACTGAAGCTTTCTTT. Translating it yields CASVGGVGTEAFF.

This clone came up once. This chain joins TRBV6-4 and TRBJ2-7, with 7 nucleotides matching TRBD2. The CDR3 is made up of 16 amino acids. J lost 3 bases, V lost 2 bases, and 10 bases had no gene match. Germline CDR1 and CDR2: MRHNA and SNTAGT. The CDR3 DNA reads as TGTGCCAGCAGTGACGAATACGAGGGCGGGAGCTACGAGCAGTACTTC. It encodes CASSDEYEGGSYEQYF.

As concerns this clone: At one end, the junction sequence differs from germline, possibly due to a read error. The V call is TRBV4-1, the J call TRBJ2-7; 8 positions match TRBD2. This CDR3 has 15 amino acids. CDR1 MGHRA and CDR2 YSYEKL come from the germline V gene. The CDR3 here is CASSQVPGLVYGQYF. The CDR3 bases are TGCGCCAGCAGCCAAGTACCGGGACTAGTCTACGGGCAGTACTTC.

This clone has a single count. The chain links TRBV5-1 to TRBJ2-5; D is undetermined. The CDR3 has 12 residues. CDR1 SGHRS and CDR2 YFSETQ come from the germline V gene. V dropped 5 bases and J dropped 0 bases, with 5 bases sitting between them. The DNA for the CDR3 is TGCGCCAGCAGACAGAACCAAGAGACCCAGTACTTC. Amino acid sequence: CASRQNQETQYF.

The J gene is TRBJ2-3, the V gene TRBV18; 11 bases match TRBD2. V lost 3 bases and J lost 2; bases outside the gene matches: 4. CDR3 length: 16 residues. Germline V gene lookup returns CDR1 KGHSH and CDR2 LQKENI. The CDR3 spells CASSPGTSGITDTQYF. CDR3 nucleotides: TGTGCCAGCTCACCGGGGACTAGCGGTATCACAGATACGCAGTATTTT.

The chain recombines TRBV5-1 with TRBJ2-1; 11 bases line up with TRBD2. Germline-derived CDR1 and CDR2 are SGHRS and YFSETQ. This CDR3 region has 14 residues. With V trimmed by 4 bases and J by 9 bases, 6 bases remained unmatched. The CDR3 reads CASSLGTSGSEQFF. For the CDR3, the DNA is TGCGCCAGCAGCCTAGGGACTAGCGGAAGTGAGCAGTTCTTC.

In this sample, this clone turned up many times. V and J are TRBV7-9 and TRBJ2-2; possibly TRBD1 for D (6 bases). Trimming took 1 base from V and 6 from J, leaving 12 bases between them. This CDR3 contains 15 residues. Germline V lookup: CDR1 SEHNR, CDR2 FQNEAQ (reference sequence). CDR3 loop: CASSLGSGAAGELFF. The CDR3 nucleotides read TGTGCCAGCAGCTTAGGGTCAGGGGCGGCCGGGGAGCTGTTTTTT.

J is TRBJ2-1 and V is TRBV27, with 10 bases identical to TRBD2. The CDR3 is 17 amino acids. Looked up from germline, CDR1 is MNHEY and CDR2 is SMNVEV (reference sequence). V was pared by 8 bases and J by 0 bases, with 10 bases of the junction left unmatched. The CDR3 reads CASGGLAGVSSYNEQFF. In DNA, the CDR3 is TGTGCCAGCGGGGGGCTAGCGGGGGTTAGCTCCTACAATGAGCAGTTCTTC.

The chain couples TRBV7-2 to TRBJ2-7; D not resolved. Germline CDR1 SGHTA, CDR2 FQGNSA. The CDR3 sequence is 11 residues long. Trimming removed 4 bases at V and 2 bases at J, with 3 bases between. The CDR3 bases are TGTGCCAGCAGCTCCACCTACGAGCAGTACTTC. This encodes CASSSTYEQYF.

The gene calls are TRBV5-5 and TRBJ2-1; 15 bases fit TRBD2. This CDR3 has 15 residues. Trimming removed 4 bases from V and 10 bases from J; junction bases left unmatched: 6. Germline V gene sequence: CDR1 SGHKS, CDR2 YYEKEE (reference sequence). The CDR3 here is CASSRTGTSGREQFF. In DNA, the CDR3 is TGTGCCAGCAGCCGAACCGGGACTAGCGGGAGGGAGCAGTTCTTC.

The table lists this clone with a few counts. This sequence joins TRBV25-1 and TRBJ2-1; 8 positions agree with TRBD2. J lost 8 bases, V lost 2 bases, and 5 bases had no gene match. Germline loops: CDR1 MGHDK, CDR2 SYGVNS. The CDR3 is 14 residues long. The CDR3 spells CASSEVSGIHEQFF. CDR3 DNA: TGTGCCAGCAGTGAAGTTAGCGGGATTCATGAGCAGTTCTTC.

The table lists this clone with a count of one. CDR3 amino acids: CASSFLKTSGSSYEQYF. CDR3 nucleotide sequence: TGTGCCAGCAGCTTCCTCAAGACTAGCGGGAGCTCCTACGAGCAGTACTTC. This sequence joins TRBV7-8 and TRBJ2-7; 12 bases match TRBD2. Per germline, CDR1 SGHVS and CDR2 FQNEAQ. The CDR3 runs to 17 residues. V was pared by 3 bases and J by 0 bases, with 6 bases of the junction left unmatched. Filled out from reference TRBV7-8 and TRBJ2-7, the complete variable domain reads GAGVSQSPRYKVAKRGQDVALRCDPISGHVSLFWYQQALGQGPEFLTYFQNEAQLDKSGLPSDRFFAERPEGSVSTLKIQRTQQEDSAVYLCASSFLKTSGSSYEQYFGPGTRLTVT.

V and J are TRBV6-1 and TRBJ2-7; D gene ambiguous. The ends were cut back, 4 bases at V and 0 bases at J, with 16 bases in the middle. The CDR3 has 16 residues. Per the germline V gene, CDR1 is MNHNS and CDR2 is SASEGT. CDR3 amino acids: CASSGPPVGFSYEQYF. Written as DNA, the CDR3 is TGTGCCAGCAGTGGGCCGCCTGTTGGCTTCTCCTACGAGCAGTACTTC.

The rearrangement uses TRBV19 and TRBJ2-2; 8 bases match TRBD2. Losses at the gene ends were 5 bases for V and 1 base for J; bases not matched to a gene: 6. The germline CDR1 and CDR2 sequences are LNHDA and SQIVND (reference sequence). This CDR3 region has 16 residues. Here the CDR3 DNA reads TGTGCCAGTAGTCCTCACCGGGGGGGGAACACCGGGGAGCTGTTTTTT. Translated: CASSPHRGGNTGELFF.

This chain joins TRBV4-1 and TRBJ2-7, with 9 bases matching TRBD1. With V trimmed by 0 bases and J by 5 bases, 8 bases remained unmatched. The length of the CDR3 is 16 residues. Germline V gives CDR1 MGHRA, CDR2 YSYEKL. The CDR3 reads CASSQEAYRGQHEQYF. For the CDR3, the DNA is TGCGCCAGCAGCCAAGAAGCGTACAGGGGGCAACACGAGCAGTACTTC.

This clone has only a few counts. The chain uses TRBV2 and TRBJ2-7; 10 bases agree with TRBD1. V trimming: 4 bases; J trimming: 5 bases; junction bases outside the gene matches: 5. CDR3 length equals 14 residues. CDR1 and CDR2 (germline): SNHLY, FYNNEI. DNA for the CDR3: TGTGCCAGCAGTGCCGGACAGGGGGGGGACGAGCAGTACTTC. Protein sequence: CASSAGQGGDEQYF.

The chain carries TRBV18 and TRBJ1-1; D remains ambiguous. The germline V gene encodes CDR1 KGHSH and CDR2 LQKENI. Deletions cut 5 bases from V and 4 bases from J, with 14 bases between. The CDR3 is 14 amino acids. The CDR3 protein is CASSWTEEVTEAFF. CDR3 DNA sequence: TGTGCCAGCTCATGGACCGAGGAGGTCACTGAAGCTTTCTTT. The full variable domain, with the rest looked up from reference TRBV18 and TRBJ1-1, is NAGVMQNPRHLVRRRGQEARLRCSPMKGHSHVYWYRQLPEEGLKFMVYLQKENIIDESGMPKERFSAEFPKEGPSILRIQQVVRGDSAAYFCASSWTEEVTEAFFGQGTRLTVV.